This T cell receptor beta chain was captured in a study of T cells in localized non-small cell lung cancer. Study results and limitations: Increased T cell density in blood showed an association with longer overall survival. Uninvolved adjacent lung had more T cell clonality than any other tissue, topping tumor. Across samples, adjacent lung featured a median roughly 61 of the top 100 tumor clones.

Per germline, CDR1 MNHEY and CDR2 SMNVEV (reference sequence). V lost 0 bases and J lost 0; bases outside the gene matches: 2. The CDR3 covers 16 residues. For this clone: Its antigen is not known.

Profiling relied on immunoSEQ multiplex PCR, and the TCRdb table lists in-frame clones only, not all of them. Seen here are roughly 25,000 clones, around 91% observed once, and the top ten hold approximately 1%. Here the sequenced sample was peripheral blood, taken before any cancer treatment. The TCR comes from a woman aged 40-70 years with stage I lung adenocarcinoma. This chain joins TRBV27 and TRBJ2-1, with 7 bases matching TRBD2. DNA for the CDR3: TGTGCCAGCAGTTTATCACCTAGCGGCTCCTACAATGAGCAGTTCTTC. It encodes CASSLSPSGSYNEQFF.